The clone carrying this TCR beta chain has only a few counts. A 5'RACE reaction primed in the constant segment made cDNA libraries of TCR alpha and TCR beta, and these carried sample barcodes and UMIs. TCRdb re-derived calls from the 5' RACE reads in MiXCR, one entry per CDR3 protein. Of 95,000 to 120,000 distinct CDR3 sequences listed, 15% to 20% are singletons. The data stem from a study of T-cell memory formation after mild COVID-19. Across the whole study: TCR clusters were largely donor specific.

CDR3 length: 16 residues. With V trimmed by 0 bases and J by 2 bases, 6 bases remained unmatched. Germline assignment: CDR1 SGHNT and CDR2 YYREEE (reference sequence). J is TRBJ2-5 and V is TRBV5-4; TRBD2 matches 8 bases. The TCR originated in a man in his late teens or twenties who had mild COVID-19 (a few samples of this study predate the infection). Cell type and time point are not known. The sequenced sample was PBMCs or a T cell subset sorted from them (not recorded which). CDR3 DNA: TGTGCCAGCAGCTTGGGAACCGGGAGGGGGCAAGAGACCCAGTACTTC. Amino acid sequence: CASSLGTGRGQETQYF.